What follows are 24 T cell receptor beta chains derived from one specimen sequenced in a study of T cell repertoires in cytomegalovirus infection. These receptors' antigens are unknown. Using its own MiXCR run on the reads, TCRdb lists one record per CDR3 protein. This table holds about 52,000 distinct CDR3 sequences, 15% to 20% found once. Source: CD8+ T cells from cultured PBMCs, taken from culture after CMV antigen stimulation. These receptors originate from a human donor in good health (CMV status not recorded). Some clones in this sample may be carry-over from other donors' samples.

The chain links TRBV6-5 to TRBJ2-1; maybe TRBD2 (6 bases). This CDR3 spans 15 amino acids. Trimming stripped 2 bases from V and 6 bases from J, with 14 bases between. Germline assignment: CDR1 MNHEY and CDR2 SVGAGI. CDR3 amino acids: CASSYERGIPNEQFF. DNA of the CDR3: TGTGCCAGCAGTTACGAACGGGGGATACCCAATGAGCAGTTCTTC.

This clonotype was picked up a small number of times. This sequence joins TRBV4-1 and TRBJ2-3, with D perhaps matching TRBD1 (5 bases). The germline V gene encodes CDR1 MGHRA and CDR2 YSYEKL. V was cut by 0 bases and J by 6 bases, with 10 bases left in between. The CDR3 spans 14 residues. Here the CDR3 reads CASSQETPGDTQYF. The DNA of the CDR3 is TGCGCCAGCAGCCAAGAGACGCCAGGGGATACGCAGTATTTT.

This clonotype has more than one count but fewer than ten. V usage is TRBV7-2 and J usage is TRBJ1-4; 7 bases line up with TRBD1. Germline assignment: CDR1 SGHTA and CDR2 FQGNSA. There are 16 residues in the CDR3. V was pared by 5 bases and J by 4 bases, with 10 bases of the junction left unmatched. CDR3 sequence: CASSGRQGLVNEKLFF. The CDR3 coding sequence is TGTGCCAGCAGCGGGCGACAGGGACTCGTTAATGAAAAACTGTTTTTT.

This clonotype is hyperexpanded. The rearrangement links TRBV7-2 to TRBJ2-3, with TRBD2 matching over 9 bases. Trimming removed 0 bases from V and 0 bases from J; junction bases left unmatched: 7. Germline assignment: CDR1 SGHTA and CDR2 FQGNSA. The CDR3 is 18 residues long. CDR3 coding DNA: TGTGCCAGCAGCTTAGCGCCAGCGGGGGGCTACAGCACAGATACGCAGTATTTT. Encoded protein: CASSLAPAGGYSTDTQYF.

The table lists this clonotype with a few counts. V is TRBV7-6 and J is TRBJ1-6, with D unresolved. The V gene lost 0 bases and the J gene lost 4 bases, with 7 bases spanning the gap. This CDR3 region has 15 residues. In germline, CDR1 is SGHVS, CDR2 FNYEAQ. The CDR3 DNA reads TGTGCCAGCAGCTTAGCGTCCCCATATAATTCACCCCTCCACTTT. Protein sequence: CASSLASPYNSPLHF.

The chain uses TRBV6-5 and TRBJ2-3, with D perhaps matching TRBD2 (5 bases). CDR3 length equals 20 residues. The V end was cut by 6 bases, the J end by 2 bases, with 30 bases between. The V gene's germline CDR1 is MNHEY and CDR2 SVGAGI. CDR3 DNA: TGTGCCAGCAGCCCCACTGAGAGCTTGAGGGAGAGAGGGCCCACAGATACGCAGTATTTT. Encoded protein: CASSPTESLRERGPTDTQYF.

The V gene is TRBV6-2 or TRBV6-3, the J gene TRBJ2-3, with D unresolved. The CDR3 contains 14 residues. Trimming pared 3 bases from V and 0 bases from J, leaving 7 bases between. Germline lookup yields CDR1 MNHEY and CDR2 SVGEGT. Here the CDR3 DNA reads TGTGCCAGCAGTTATCTGACTAGCACAGATACGCAGTATTTT. Protein: CASSYLTSTDTQYF.

This chain uses TRBV27 with TRBJ2-5; 9 bases are shared with TRBD1. J was trimmed by 8 bases and V by 2 bases; bases with no gene match: 6. The CDR3 consists of 14 residues. Germline lookup yields CDR1 MNHEY and CDR2 SMNVEV (reference sequence). The CDR3 DNA is TGTGCCAGCAGTTTAACCGGGACAGGGAGCACCCAGTACTTC. Translating gives CASSLTGTGSTQYF.

J is TRBJ2-5 and V is TRBV6-2 or TRBV6-3; D is unresolved. Trimming left V 5 bases short and J 4 bases short, with 8 bases between. Germline V gene sequence: CDR1 MNHEY, CDR2 SVGEGT. This CDR3 is built from 12 residues. The CDR3 here is CASSVRRETQYF. CDR3 bases: TGTGCCAGCAGTGTCCGAAGAGAGACCCAGTACTTC.

In its sample, this clonotype was seen a few times. This rearrangement joins TRBV24-1 to TRBJ2-4; D tentatively reads TRBD1 or TRBD2 (5 bases each). The V gene's germline CDR1 is KGHDR and CDR2 SFDVKD. V dropped 7 bases and J dropped 8 bases, with 23 bases sitting between them. The CDR3 runs 16 residues. The CDR3 sequence is CATSPNLGPDGDIQYF. As DNA, the CDR3 is TGTGCCACCAGCCCCAATCTGGGACCCGACGGGGACATTCAGTACTTC.

This clonotype was seen a handful of times. The gene calls are TRBV7-9 and TRBJ1-1; the D is unclear. The CDR3 is made up of 11 amino acids. Germline V CDR1 and CDR2: SEHNR, FQNEAQ (reference sequence). V lost 1 base and J lost 9, with 6 bases in between. The CDR3 region has the DNA TGTGCCAGCAGCTTAGATTTTAAAGCTTTCTTT. Protein: CASSLDFKAFF. Together with reference TRBV7-9 and TRBJ1-1, the CDR3 gives the full variable domain: DTGVSQNPRHKITKRGQNVTFRCDPISEHNRLYWYRQTLGQGPEFLTYFQNEAQLEKSRLLSDRFSAERPKGSFSTLEIQRTEQGDSAMYLCASSLDFKAFFGQGTRLTVV.

CDR3 DNA: TGCGCCAGCAGCAAGGGCACCGGGGAGCTGTTTTTT. Its translation is CASSKGTGELFF. The chain recombines TRBV4-3 with TRBJ2-2; D not resolved. The CDR3 is made up of 12 amino acids. Germline-derived CDR1 and CDR2 are LGHNA and YSLEER. The ends were cut back, 5 bases at V and 4 bases at J, with 5 bases in the middle.

This sequence joins TRBV5-6 and TRBJ1-5; weak D call: TRBD1 (6 bases). The V and J ends lost 1 base and 0 bases respectively, with 14 bases between them. The germline gives CDR1 SGHDT, CDR2 YYEEEE. The CDR3 runs to 17 residues. This chain's CDR3 is CASSLNRDGLSNQPQHF. The CDR3 DNA sequence: TGTGCCAGCAGCTTGAACAGGGACGGACTTAGCAATCAGCCCCAGCATTTT.

This clonotype was detected only a few times. The J gene is TRBJ2-3, the V gene TRBV6-5, with D unresolved. Germline CDR1 and CDR2: MNHEY and SVGAGI. The ends were cut back, 3 bases at V and 0 bases at J, with 10 bases in the middle. The CDR3 runs to 15 residues. This CDR3 is CASSYGVSSTDTQYF. CDR3 nucleotide sequence: TGTGCCAGCAGTTATGGGGTCTCTAGCACAGATACGCAGTATTTT.

The gene calls are TRBV19 and TRBJ1-5, with D possibly TRBD1 on 6 matching bases. The CDR3 contains 15 residues. Germline V gene data show CDR1 as LNHDA and CDR2 as SQIVND (reference sequence). V was pared by 6 bases and J by 2 bases, with 14 bases between. In DNA, the CDR3 is TGTGCCAGTAGCCCGACAGGATCGGGCAATCAGCCCCAGCATTTT. It yields the protein CASSPTGSGNQPQHF.

The genes are TRBV7-8 and TRBJ1-1; D might be TRBD1 (6 bases). The V end was cut by 1 base, the J end by 3 bases, with 12 bases between. Germline V gene sequence: CDR1 SGHVS, CDR2 FQNEAQ. This CDR3 is 15 amino acids long. This chain's CDR3 is CASSLEGGMDTEAFF. The CDR3 nucleotides are TGTGCCAGCAGCTTAGAGGGGGGCATGGACACTGAAGCTTTCTTT.

V usage is TRBV28 and J usage is TRBJ2-7; D unclear. Germline-derived CDR1 and CDR2 are MDHEN and SYDVKM. Trimming removed 2 bases from V and 6 bases from J, with 8 bases in between. CDR3 length: 12 amino acids. CDR3 nucleotide sequence: TGTGCCAGCAGTTTAAGCACAATCGAGCAGTACTTC. Its protein product is CASSLSTIEQYF.

The gene calls are TRBV7-8 and TRBJ1-5; possibly TRBD1 for D (5 bases). Trimming removed 0 bases at V and 0 bases at J, with 18 bases between. Germline V CDR1 and CDR2: SGHVS, FQNEAQ. This CDR3 is built from 19 residues. The CDR3 loop is CASSLARAGLENSNQPQHF. CDR3 DNA sequence: TGTGCCAGCAGCTTAGCGAGGGCAGGGCTTGAGAATAGCAATCAGCCCCAGCATTTT.

This clonotype has a handful of counts. The J gene is TRBJ2-3, the V gene TRBV7-8; 11 bases are shared with TRBD2. CDR1 and CDR2 (germline): SGHVS, FQNEAQ. V gave up 4 bases and J gave up 0 bases; unmatched junction bases: 9. The CDR3 is 18 amino acids. CDR3 DNA sequence: TGTGCCAGCAGCTCCCGAAGACTAGCGGGGACTAGCACAGATACGCAGTATTTT. This translates into CASSSRRLAGTSTDTQYF.

This clonotype was counted a single time. This rearrangement joins TRBV6-6 to TRBJ2-3; 7 nucleotides agree with TRBD2. The length of the CDR3 is 15 residues. Germline values: CDR1 MNHNY, CDR2 SVGAGI (reference sequence). V lost 6 bases and J lost 0; bases outside the gene matches: 6. Here the CDR3 reads CASRSTSSSTDTQYF. CDR3 sequence (DNA): TGTGCCAGCAGATCGACTAGCTCTAGCACAGATACGCAGTATTTT.

This clonotype showed up just once. With a much larger clone just one base away, this may be a read error. This chain links TRBV7-4 with TRBJ2-7; 9 positions agree with TRBD1. Losses at the gene ends were 3 bases for V and 2 bases for J; bases not matched to a gene: 2. The germline gives CDR1 SGHVT, CDR2 SQSDAQ. The CDR3 contains 14 residues. In nucleotides, the CDR3 is TGTGCCAGCAGCTTGGGACAGGGTACCTACGAGCAGTACTTC. It encodes CASSLGQGTYEQYF.

This clonotype has a handful of counts. This chain joins TRBV7-9 and TRBJ1-1, with D possibly matching TRBD1 (6 bases). The CDR3 covers 14 residues. CDR1 is SEHNR, CDR2 FQNEAQ, per germline (reference sequence). V was shortened by 5 bases and J by 4 bases, with 14 bases between the two germline ends. CDR3 sequence reads: CASSLEGGGTEAFF. The CDR3 bases are TGTGCCAGCAGCCTAGAGGGAGGGGGCACTGAAGCTTTCTTT.

The gene calls are TRBV4-3 and TRBJ2-1; D unclear. V gave up 0 bases and J gave up 10 bases, with 10 bases separating them. Germline V gene lookup returns CDR1 LGHNA and CDR2 YSLEER. The CDR3 has 13 amino acids. CDR3 sequence (DNA): TGCGCCAGCAGCCAAGATAGGGCAGAGGAGCAGTTCTTC. Protein: CASSQDRAEEQFF.

This clonotype was counted only a few times. The gene calls are TRBV11-2 and TRBJ2-1; either TRBD1 or TRBD2 may supply D (5 bases each). This CDR3 is 13 amino acids long. Trimming removed 1 base from V and 9 bases from J, with 10 bases in between. Germline CDR1 reads SGHAT; CDR2 reads FQNNGV. CDR3 coding DNA: TGTGCCAGCAGCTTAGGGGACGGGGCTGAGCAGTTCTTC. Its protein product is CASSLGDGAEQFF.